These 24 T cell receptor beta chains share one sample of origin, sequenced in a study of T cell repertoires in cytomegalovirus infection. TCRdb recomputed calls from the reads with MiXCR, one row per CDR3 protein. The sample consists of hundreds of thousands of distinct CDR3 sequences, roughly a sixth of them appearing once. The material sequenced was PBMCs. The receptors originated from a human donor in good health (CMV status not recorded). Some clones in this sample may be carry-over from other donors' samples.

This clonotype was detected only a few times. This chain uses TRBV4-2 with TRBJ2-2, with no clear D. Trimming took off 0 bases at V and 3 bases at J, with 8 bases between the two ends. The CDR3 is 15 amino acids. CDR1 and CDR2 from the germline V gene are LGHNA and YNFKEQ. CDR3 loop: CASSQDATHTGELFF. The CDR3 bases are TGTGCCAGCAGCCAAGACGCGACACACACCGGGGAGCTGTTTTTT.

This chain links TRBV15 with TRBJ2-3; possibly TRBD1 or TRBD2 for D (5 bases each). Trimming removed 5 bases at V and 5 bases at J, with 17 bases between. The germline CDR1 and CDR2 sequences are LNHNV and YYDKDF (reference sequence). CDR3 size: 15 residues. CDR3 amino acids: CATSRDPGSGDTQYF. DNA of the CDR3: TGTGCCACCAGCCGCGACCCAGGGAGTGGAGATACGCAGTATTTT.

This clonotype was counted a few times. CDR3 sequence: CASSLEGVGETQYF. The CDR3 nucleotides are TGTGCCAGCAGCTTGGAAGGGGTGGGGGAGACCCAGTACTTC. V is TRBV5-6 and J is TRBJ2-5, with a possible D match to TRBD1 (5 bases). Trimming took off 0 bases at V and 5 bases at J, with 11 bases between the two ends. The CDR3 is made up of 14 amino acids. Germline-derived CDR1 and CDR2 are SGHDT and YYEEEE.

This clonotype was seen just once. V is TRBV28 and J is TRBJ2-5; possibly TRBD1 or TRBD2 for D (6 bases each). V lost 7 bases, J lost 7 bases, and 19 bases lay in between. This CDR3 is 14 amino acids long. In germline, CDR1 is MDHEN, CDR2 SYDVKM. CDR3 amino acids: CASIPGAPVGTQYF. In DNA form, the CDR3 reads TGTGCCAGCATCCCGGGGGCCCCTGTAGGGACCCAGTACTTC.

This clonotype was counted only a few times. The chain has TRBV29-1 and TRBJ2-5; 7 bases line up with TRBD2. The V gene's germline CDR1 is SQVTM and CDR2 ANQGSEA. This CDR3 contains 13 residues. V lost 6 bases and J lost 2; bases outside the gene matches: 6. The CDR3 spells CSVGRDRQETQYF. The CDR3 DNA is TGCAGCGTGGGGAGGGATAGGCAAGAGACCCAGTACTTC.

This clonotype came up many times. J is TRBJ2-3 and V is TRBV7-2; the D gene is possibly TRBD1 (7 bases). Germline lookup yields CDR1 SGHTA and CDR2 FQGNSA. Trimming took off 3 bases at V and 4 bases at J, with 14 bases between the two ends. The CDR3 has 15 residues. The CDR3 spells CASSLRDRGPDTQYF. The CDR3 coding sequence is TGTGCCAGCAGCTTGCGGGACAGAGGCCCAGATACGCAGTATTTT.

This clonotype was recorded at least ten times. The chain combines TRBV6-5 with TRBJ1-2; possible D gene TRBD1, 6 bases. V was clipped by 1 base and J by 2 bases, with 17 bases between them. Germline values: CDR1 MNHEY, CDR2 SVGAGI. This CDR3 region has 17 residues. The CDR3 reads CASSYLHREELNYGYTF. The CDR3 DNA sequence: TGTGCCAGCAGTTACTTACACAGGGAGGAATTAAACTATGGCTACACCTTC.

As DNA, the CDR3 is TGTGCCAGCAGAGGGCGGGGATACAATGAGCAGTTCTTC. Amino acid sequence: CASRGRGYNEQFF. The chain employs TRBV3-1 and TRBJ2-1; perhaps TRBD2 as D (6 bases). Germline CDR1 reads LGHDT; CDR2 reads YNNKEL (reference sequence). The CDR3 is 13 residues long. V was pared by 6 bases and J by 4 bases, with 10 bases between.

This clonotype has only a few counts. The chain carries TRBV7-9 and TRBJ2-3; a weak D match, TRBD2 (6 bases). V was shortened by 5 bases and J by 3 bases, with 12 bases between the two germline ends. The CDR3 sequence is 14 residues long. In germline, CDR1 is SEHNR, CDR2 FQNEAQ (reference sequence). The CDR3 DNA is TGTGCCAGCAGCCGAATCCGGGGGACAGATACGCAGTATTTT. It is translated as CASSRIRGTDTQYF. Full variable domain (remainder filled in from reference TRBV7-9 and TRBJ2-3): DTGVSQNPRHKITKRGQNVTFRCDPISEHNRLYWYRQTLGQGPEFLTYFQNEAQLEKSRLLSDRFSAERPKGSFSTLEIQRTEQGDSAMYLCASSRIRGTDTQYFGPGTRLTVL.

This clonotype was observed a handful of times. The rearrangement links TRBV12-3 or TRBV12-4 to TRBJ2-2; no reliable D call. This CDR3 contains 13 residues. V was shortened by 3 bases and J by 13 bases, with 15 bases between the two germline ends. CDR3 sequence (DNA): TGTGCCAGCAGTTTCTTCGGAGTTACTGGGCTGTTTTTT. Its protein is CASSFFGVTGLFF.

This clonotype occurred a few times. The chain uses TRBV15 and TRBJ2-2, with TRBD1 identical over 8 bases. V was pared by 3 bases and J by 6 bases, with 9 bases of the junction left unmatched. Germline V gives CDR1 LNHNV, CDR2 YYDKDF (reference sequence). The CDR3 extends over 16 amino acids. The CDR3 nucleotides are TGTGCCACCAGCAGGGCCCAGGGGGCCAGGGCCGGGGAGCTGTTTTTT. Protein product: CATSRAQGARAGELFF.

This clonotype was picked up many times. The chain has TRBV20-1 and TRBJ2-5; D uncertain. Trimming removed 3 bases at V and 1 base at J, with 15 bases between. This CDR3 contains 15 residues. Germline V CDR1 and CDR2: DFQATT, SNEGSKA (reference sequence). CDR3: CSASGYRLIQETQYF. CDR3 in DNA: TGCAGTGCTAGTGGCTATAGGCTTATCCAAGAGACCCAGTACTTC.

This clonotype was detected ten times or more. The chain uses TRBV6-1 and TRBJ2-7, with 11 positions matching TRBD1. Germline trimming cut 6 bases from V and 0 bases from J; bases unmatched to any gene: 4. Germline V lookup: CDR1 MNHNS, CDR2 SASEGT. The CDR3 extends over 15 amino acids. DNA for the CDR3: TGTGCCAGCAGCCTGGACAGGGGGCCCTCCTACGAGCAGTACTTC. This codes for CASSLDRGPSYEQYF.

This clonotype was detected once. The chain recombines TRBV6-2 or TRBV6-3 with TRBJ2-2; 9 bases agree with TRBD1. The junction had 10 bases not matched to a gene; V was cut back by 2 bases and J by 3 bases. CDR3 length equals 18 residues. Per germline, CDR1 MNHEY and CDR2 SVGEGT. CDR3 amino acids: CASSYRYDRTGDTGELFF. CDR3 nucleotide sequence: TGTGCCAGCAGTTACCGCTACGACCGGACAGGGGACACCGGGGAGCTGTTTTTT.

In DNA, the CDR3 is TGTGCCAGCAGCAACACGAGGGGGGCAGAAGAGACCCAGTTCTTC. This gives the protein CASSNTRGAEETQFF. V is TRBV3-1 and J is TRBJ2-5; the D gene could be TRBD1 or TRBD2 (6 bases each). The J call may be in error: the DNA end matches TRBJ2-1 better. CDR1 LGHDT and CDR2 YNNKEL come from the germline V gene (reference sequence). The CDR3 is 15 residues long.

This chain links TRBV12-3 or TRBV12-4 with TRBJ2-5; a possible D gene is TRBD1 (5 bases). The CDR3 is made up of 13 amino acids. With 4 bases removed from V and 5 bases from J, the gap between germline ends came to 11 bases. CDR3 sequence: CASSSSAGETQYF. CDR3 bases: TGTGCCAGCAGTTCCTCGGCAGGGGAGACCCAGTACTTC.

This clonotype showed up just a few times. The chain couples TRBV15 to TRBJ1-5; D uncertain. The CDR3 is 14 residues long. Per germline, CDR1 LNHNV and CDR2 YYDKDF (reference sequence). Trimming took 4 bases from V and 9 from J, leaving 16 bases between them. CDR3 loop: CATSIQDPSGPQHF. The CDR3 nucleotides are TGTGCCACCAGCATTCAGGACCCTTCTGGGCCCCAGCATTTT.

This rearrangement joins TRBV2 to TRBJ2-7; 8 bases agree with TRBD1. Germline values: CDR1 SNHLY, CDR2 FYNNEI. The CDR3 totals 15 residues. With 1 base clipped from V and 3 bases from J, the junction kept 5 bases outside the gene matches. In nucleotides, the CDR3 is TGTGCCAGCAGTGAAGGGCAGGGGGCCCTCTACGAGCAGTACTTC. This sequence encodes CASSEGQGALYEQYF. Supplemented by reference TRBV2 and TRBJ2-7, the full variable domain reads EPEVTQTPSHQVTQMGQEVILRCVPISNHLYFYWYRQILGQKVEFLVSFYNNEISEKSEIFDDQFSVERPDGSNFTLKIRSTKLEDSAMYFCASSEGQGALYEQYFGPGTRLTVT.

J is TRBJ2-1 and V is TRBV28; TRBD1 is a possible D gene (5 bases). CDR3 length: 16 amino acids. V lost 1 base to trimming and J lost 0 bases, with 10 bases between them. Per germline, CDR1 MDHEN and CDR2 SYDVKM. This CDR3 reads CASSLYDSRSYNEQFF. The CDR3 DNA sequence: TGTGCCAGCAGTTTATACGACAGTCGCTCCTACAATGAGCAGTTCTTC.

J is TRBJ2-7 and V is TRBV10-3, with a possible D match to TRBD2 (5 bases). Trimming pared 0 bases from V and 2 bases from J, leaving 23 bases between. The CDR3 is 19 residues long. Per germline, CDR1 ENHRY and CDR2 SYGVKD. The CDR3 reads CAISESLGVGADTTYEQYF. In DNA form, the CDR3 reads TGTGCCATCAGTGAGTCTCTGGGCGTGGGAGCCGATACCACCTACGAGCAGTACTTC.

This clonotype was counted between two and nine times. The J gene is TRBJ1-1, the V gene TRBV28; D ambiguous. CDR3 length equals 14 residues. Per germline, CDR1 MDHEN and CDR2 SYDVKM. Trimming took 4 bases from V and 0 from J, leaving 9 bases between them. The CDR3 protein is CASSSWSLNTEAFF. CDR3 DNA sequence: TGTGCCAGCAGTTCCTGGTCCCTGAACACTGAAGCTTTCTTT.

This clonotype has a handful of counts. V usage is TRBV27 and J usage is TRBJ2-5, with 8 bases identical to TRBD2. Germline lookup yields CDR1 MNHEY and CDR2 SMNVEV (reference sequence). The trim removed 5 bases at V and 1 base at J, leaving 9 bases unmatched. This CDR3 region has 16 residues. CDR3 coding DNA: TGTGCCAGCAGTCTTATCCCCACTAGCGGCCAAGAGACCCAGTACTTC. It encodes CASSLIPTSGQETQYF.

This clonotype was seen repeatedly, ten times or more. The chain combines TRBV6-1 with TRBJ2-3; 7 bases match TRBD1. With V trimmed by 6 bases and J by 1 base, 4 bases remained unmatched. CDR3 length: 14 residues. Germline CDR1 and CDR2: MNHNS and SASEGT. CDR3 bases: TGTGCCAGCAGACAGGGGCCTCGCACAGATACGCAGTATTTT. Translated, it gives CASRQGPRTDTQYF.

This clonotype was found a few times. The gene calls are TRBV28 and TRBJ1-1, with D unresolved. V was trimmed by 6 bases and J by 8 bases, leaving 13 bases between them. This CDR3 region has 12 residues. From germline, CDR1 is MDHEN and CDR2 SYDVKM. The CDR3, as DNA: TGTGCCAGCAGACCAAGGACTTACGAAGCTTTCTTT. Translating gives CASRPRTYEAFF.